This entry lists 17 T cell receptor beta chains sequenced from one sample in a study of T cell repertoires in cytomegalovirus infection. In TCRdb, the reads were re-called with MiXCR into one record per CDR3 protein. Of around 450,000 distinct CDR3 sequences detected, approximately 31% appear once; the ten largest clones hold 12% to 15%. Sequenced: PBMCs. The receptors were gathered from a human donor in good health (CMV status not recorded). Some clones in this sample may be carry-over from other donors' samples.

The rearrangement joins TRBV7-2 to TRBJ1-5; 7 nucleotides agree with TRBD1. Germline V CDR1 and CDR2: SGHTA, FQGNSA. V was pared by 6 bases and J by 6 bases, with 8 bases of the junction left unmatched. CDR3 length equals 14 residues. CDR3 DNA sequence: TGTGCCAGCAGTTCACAGGGGTTTTCTCAGCCCCAGCATTTT. Translated: CASSSQGFSQPQHF.

The rearrangement uses TRBV19 and TRBJ2-5; 7 nucleotides agree with TRBD1. V trimming: 3 bases; J trimming: 1 base; junction bases outside the gene matches: 2. Per germline, CDR1 LNHDA and CDR2 SQIVND (reference sequence). CDR3 length: 14 residues. CDR3 protein: CASSIGTVQETQYF. The CDR3 DNA reads TGTGCCAGTAGTATCGGGACAGTCCAAGAGACCCAGTACTTC.

In its sample, this clonotype was seen a few times. V and J are TRBV16 and TRBJ1-1, with D possibly TRBD1 on 6 matching bases. V was clipped by 1 base and J by 6 bases, with 12 bases between them. Germline CDR1 reads KGHSY; CDR2 reads FQNENV. CDR3 size: 14 residues. This CDR3 is CASSQYTGSAEAFF. The CDR3 bases are TGTGCCAGCAGCCAATATACAGGGTCGGCTGAAGCTTTCTTT. Filled out from reference TRBV16 and TRBJ1-1, the complete variable domain reads GEEVAQTPKHLVRGEGQKAKLYCAPIKGHSYVFWYQQVLKNEFKFLISFQNENVFDETGMPKERFSAKCLPNSPCSLEIQATKLEDSAVYFCASSQYTGSAEAFFGQGTRLTVV.

Here the CDR3 reads CASSWGPGANVLTF. For the CDR3, the DNA is TGTGCCAGCAGTTGGGGCCCTGGGGCCAACGTCCTGACTTTC. V and J are TRBV6-2 or TRBV6-3 and TRBJ2-6, with a tentative D call TRBD1 (5 bases). V lost 4 bases and J 2 bases, leaving 6 bases between the germline ends. Germline CDR1 and CDR2: MNHEY and SVGEGT. CDR3 size: 14 residues.

This clonotype was observed a few times. CDR3 sequence: CASSHPSGKSYEQYF. CDR3 sequence (DNA): TGTGCCAGCAGCCATCCTAGCGGGAAGTCCTACGAGCAGTACTTC. This chain uses TRBV7-9 with TRBJ2-7; 9 nucleotides match TRBD2. Germline loops: CDR1 SEHNR, CDR2 FQNEAQ (reference sequence). The CDR3 loop spans 15 amino acids. Trimming took 5 bases from V and 1 from J; bases not matched to a gene: 6. The entire variable domain, with the rest obtained from reference TRBV7-9 and TRBJ2-7, is as follows: DTGVSQNPRHKITKRGQNVTFRCDPISEHNRLYWYRQTLGQGPEFLTYFQNEAQLEKSRLLSDRFSAERPKGSFSTLEIQRTEQGDSAMYLCASSHPSGKSYEQYFGPGTRLTVT.

There are many counts of this clonotype. An end of the junction differs from the germline gene, which may be a read error. This chain links TRBV5-4 with TRBJ1-5, with D hard to call. CDR3 size: 13 residues. Per germline, CDR1 SGHNT and CDR2 YYREEE (reference sequence). CDR3 sequence: CASSLDGNQPQHF. Written as DNA, the CDR3 is TGTGCCAGCAGTTTGGACGGGAATCAGCCCCAGCATTTT.

This clonotype was seen only a few times. The genes are TRBV6-1 and TRBJ2-1; maybe TRBD2 (5 bases). Germline assignment: CDR1 MNHNS and CDR2 SASEGT. The CDR3 has 13 residues. Trimming shortened V by 6 bases and J by 7 bases, and 13 bases separated the two germline ends. CDR3: CASSPGLLNEQFF. CDR3 nucleotide sequence: TGTGCCAGCAGCCCAGGACTCTTAAATGAGCAGTTCTTC.

CDR3 sequence reads: CASSLERTLTTEAFF. In DNA, the CDR3 is TGTGCCAGCAGCTTGGAGCGGACATTGACCACTGAAGCTTTCTTT. V gene TRBV5-5 combines with J gene TRBJ1-1; D possibly corresponds to TRBD1 (5 bases). V gave up 0 bases and J gave up 4 bases, with 13 bases separating them. CDR1 and CDR2 from the germline V gene are SGHKS and YYEKEE (reference sequence). The CDR3 has 15 residues.

A word on this clonotype: The junction shows a germline mismatch at one end, possibly a read error. This rearrangement joins TRBV7-9 to TRBJ1-3, with TRBD1 matching 7 bases. Germline V gene lookup returns CDR1 SEHNR and CDR2 FQNEAQ (reference sequence). There are 16 residues in the CDR3. The CDR3 nucleotides are TGTGCCAGCAGCCAGACCAGGACAGGCTCTGGAAACACCACATATTTT. Translation: CASSQTRTGSGNTTYF.

The table lists this clonotype with many counts. The chain couples TRBV7-2 to TRBJ2-7; no firm D call. CDR1 and CDR2 from the germline V gene are SGHTA and FQGNSA. The CDR3 contains 13 residues. V was cut by 1 base and J by 4 bases, with 8 bases left in between. The CDR3 sequence is CASSLGLQYEQYF. CDR3 DNA: TGTGCCAGCAGCTTAGGACTCCAATACGAGCAGTACTTC.

The V and J genes are TRBV11-2 and TRBJ2-4; D possibly matches TRBD1 or TRBD2 (6 bases each). Trimming removed 8 bases at V and 1 base at J, with 15 bases between. Germline V gene data show CDR1 as SGHAT and CDR2 as FQNNGV. The CDR3 consists of 15 residues. Here the CDR3 reads CASLGGPVAKNIQYF. The CDR3 nucleotides are TGTGCCAGCCTTGGGGGGCCCGTTGCCAAAAACATTCAGTACTTC.

This sequence joins TRBV4-3 and TRBJ1-6; the D is unclear. V gave up 1 base and J gave up 8 bases, with 12 bases separating them. Looked up from germline, CDR1 is LGHNA and CDR2 is YSLEER. The CDR3 is made up of 15 amino acids. The CDR3 DNA follows: TGCGCCAGCAGCCAAGCAGAGGGTGCGGATTCACCCCTCCACTTT. The encoded protein is CASSQAEGADSPLHF.

This clonotype was seen a few times. This chain uses TRBV6-5 with TRBJ1-1; tentative D call: TRBD1 (5 bases). CDR3 length: 13 amino acids. In germline, CDR1 is MNHEY, CDR2 SVGAGI. Trimming left V 9 bases short and J 4 bases short, with 15 bases between. This chain's CDR3 is CASLDSGTTEAFF. CDR3 DNA: TGTGCCAGTCTGGACTCAGGGACCACTGAAGCTTTCTTT.

The rearrangement links TRBV4-1 to TRBJ1-2; the D is unclear. CDR1 and CDR2 (germline): MGHRA, YSYEKL. The CDR3 covers 15 residues. Trimming cost V 0 bases and J 2 bases, with 10 bases left between them. DNA of the CDR3: TGCGCCAGCAGCCAAGAAGACATAGAAAACTATGGCTACACCTTC. Amino acid sequence: CASSQEDIENYGYTF.

The gene calls are TRBV11-2 and TRBJ2-3; 15 bases fit TRBD2. The CDR3 has 16 amino acids. Losses at the gene ends were 6 bases for V and 5 bases for J; bases not matched to a gene: 6. Germline loops: CDR1 SGHAT, CDR2 FQNNGV. DNA for the CDR3: TGTGCCAGCAGTTCCCCGGGACTAGCGGGGGGAGATACGCAGTATTTT. This gives the protein CASSSPGLAGGDTQYF.

The chain uses TRBV7-6 and TRBJ2-5; tentative D call: TRBD2 (5 bases). The germline CDR1 and CDR2 sequences are SGHVS and FNYEAQ. The CDR3 loop spans 15 amino acids. Trimming removed 5 bases at V and 2 bases at J, with 15 bases between. CDR3 residues: CASSPAGRGQETQYF. Here the CDR3 DNA reads TGTGCCAGCAGCCCCGCCGGACGGGGACAAGAGACCCAGTACTTC.

Ten or more counts support this clonotype. The V call is TRBV7-9, the J call TRBJ2-3, with D uncertain. Trimming stripped 1 base from V and 0 bases from J, with 11 bases between. Germline V gene sequence: CDR1 SEHNR, CDR2 FQNEAQ (reference sequence). This CDR3 has 16 amino acids. The CDR3 sequence: CASSLVETSSTDTQYF. As DNA, the CDR3 is TGTGCCAGCAGCTTAGTGGAGACTTCGAGCACAGATACGCAGTATTTT.